A selection of T cell receptor beta chains follows, all from one sample in a study of shared clonotypes between healthy human individuals. Produced via immunoSEQ multiplex PCR; TCRdb's table is partial and in-frame only. The data show about 2 million clones, about 95% seen once. The sequencing input was naive CD4+ T cells sorted from blood. The receptors were gathered from a man between 18 and 35 years old in good health. The CDR3 runs from the conserved cysteine through the conserved F or W. D genes are given only for firm matches. The listing skips clone size in some rows; elsewhere it reads once, few, many or a size class.

TRBJ2-3 NA TRBV30 TRBD1 15 TGTGCCTGGAGCACCCGGGACAGGATCACAGATACGCAGTATTTT CAWSTRDRITDTQYF
TRBJ1-2 NA TRBV5-1 TRBD1 18 TGCGCCAGCAGCTCAGACGGGACAGGGCTCACTGCTAACTATGGCTACACCTTC CASSSDGTGLTANYGYTF
TRBJ1-6 NA TRBV10-3 TRBD1 14 TGTGCCATCTCCGGGACAGGGGGGGATAATCCCCTCCACTTT CAISGTGGDNPLHF
TRBJ2-5 NA TRBV2 TRBD2 13 TGTGCCAGCGGACTAGCGGGAGGAGAGACCCAGTACTTC CASGLAGGETQYF
TRBJ1-5 NA TRBV9 NA 15 TGTGCCAGCAGCGTAGATGGGTACTTTAATCAGCCCCAGCATTTT CASSVDGYFNQPQHF
TRBJ2-7 NA TRBV6-5 TRBD1 13 TGTGCCAGCAGTTTTACAGGGGGTTACGAGCAGTACTTC CASSFTGGYEQYF
TRBJ2-5 NA TRBV9 TRBD2 18 TGTGCCAGCAGCGTAGGATTAGCGGGTCGACCCATCGAAGAGACCCAGTACTTC CASSVGLAGRPIEETQYF
TRBJ1-3 once TRBV5-1 NA 15 TGCGCCAGCAGCCGCGACAGGTCTTCGGGAAACACCATATATTTT CASSRDRSSGNTIYF
TRBJ2-7 NA TRBV9 TRBD1 14 TGTGCCAGCAGCAATCAGGGGGCTCGGGACGAGCAGTACTTC CASSNQGARDEQYF
TRBJ2-7 NA TRBV30 NA 12 TGTGCCTGGAGTGGCTTAGCCTACGAGCAGTACTTC CAWSGLAYEQYF
TRBJ2-6 NA TRBV9 NA 15 TGTGCCAGCAACCCAGGGCTCTCTGGGGCCAACGTCCTGACTTTC CASNPGLSGANVLTF
TRBJ2-3 NA TRBV5-1 NA 13 TGCGCCAGCAGCTTGGTTCGCACAGATACGCAGTATTTT CASSLVRTDTQYF
TRBJ1-4 NA TRBV29-1 NA 14 TGCAGCGTTACCGACGGGGGCATGGGAGAAAAACTGTTTTTT CSVTDGGMGEKLFF
TRBJ2-2 NA TRBV11-3 TRBD2 14 TGTGCCAGCAGCTCCGGACTAGCAGGCGGGGAGCTGTTTTTT CASSSGLAGGELFF
TRBJ2-7 NA TRBV11-2 NA 14 TGTGCCAGCAGCTTAGTCGGGGGCCCCTACGAGCAGTACTTC CASSLVGGPYEQYF
TRBJ2-5 NA TRBV7-9 NA 13 TGTGCCAGCAGTCAGGGGGGCGCGGAGACCCAGTACTTC CASSQGGAETQYF
TRBJ2-7 NA TRBV28 TRBD2 12 TGTGCCAGCAGAGGGACTATCCACGAGCAGTACTTC CASRGTIHEQYF
TRBJ2-5 NA TRBV4-3 NA 15 TGCGCCAGCAGCCAAGATTGGGGGACGCCCGGGACCCAGTACTTC CASSQDWGTPGTQYF
TRBJ1-3 NA TRBV27 NA 16 TGTGCCAGCAGTAACCAACTCCCCTTTCCGGGAAACACCATATATTTT CASSNQLPFPGNTIYF
TRBJ2-2 NA TRBV25-1 TRBD1 14 TGTGCCAGCGGGGACAGTTGGCACACCGGGGAGCTGTTTTTT CASGDSWHTGELFF
TRBJ2-7 NA TRBV28 NA 15 TGTGCCAGCAGCGTTGGGGGACCGAAAGACTACGAGCAGTACTTC CASSVGGPKDYEQYF
TRBJ2-7 NA TRBV11-3 TRBD2 14 TGTGCCAGCAGCTTTAGCGGGAGCTCCTACGAGCAGTACTTC CASSFSGSSYEQYF
TRBJ1-2 NA TRBV6-1 TRBD1 16 TGTGCCAGCAGTGAATCATGGACAGGGGTAGGCTATGGCTACACCTTC CASSESWTGVGYGYTF
TRBJ1-2 NA TRBV7-2 NA 16 TGTGCCAGCAGCCAAAATGGGCCCCAGGAGAGCTATGGCTACACCTTC CASSQNGPQESYGYTF
TRBJ1-5 NA TRBV7-9 NA 15 TGTGCCAGCACCGTTCGGGGCGGGGGCAATCAGCCCCAGCATTTT CASTVRGGGNQPQHF
TRBJ2-7 NA TRBV5-1 TRBD1 16 TGCGCCAGCAGCTTGCTTGGACAGGGCTTGCCTATGGAGCAGTACTTC CASSLLGQGLPMEQYF
TRBJ1-2 NA TRBV4-3 TRBD1 16 TGCGCCAGCAGCCAAGACAGGACAGGGCCGATCTATGGCTACACCTTC CASSQDRTGPIYGYTF
TRBJ1-1 once TRBV19 NA 15 TGTGCCAGTAGTTTTAACCAACGGGCGAACACTGAAGCTTTCTTT CASSFNQRANTEAFF
TRBJ1-6 NA TRBV2 TRBD1 14 TGTGCCAGCAGGGGGACAGTTTTAAATTCACCCCTCCACTTT CASRGTVLNSPLHF